This TCR beta chain emerged from a study of T cell repertoires in cytomegalovirus infection. Turning to the study itself: Peptides in the study included HLA-C-restricted and HLA-B-restricted CMV epitopes. Public signatures in TCR beta pointed to CMV infection and matching HLA type.

Concerning this clonotype: Its target is not known.

In TCRdb, the reads were re-called with MiXCR into one record per CDR3 protein. The repertoire holds some 920,000 distinct CDR3 sequences, with 31% as singletons. This CDR3 has 15 residues. The V end lost 4 bases, the J end lost 2 bases, and 12 bases lay between the germline ends. CDR1 and CDR2 (germline): LNHNV, YYDKDF (reference sequence). Study-wide results and limits: Cumulative public TCR beta family frequency identified carriers of CMV plus the relevant HLA.

The chain combines TRBV15 with TRBJ1-5; D is ambiguous. Here the sequenced sample was cultured CD8+ T cells from PBMCs, taken from culture after CMV antigen stimulation. This clonotype originated in a human donor in good health (CMV status not recorded). Some clones in this sample may be carry-over from other donors' samples. CDR3 DNA sequence: TGTGCCACCAGCACCTCAAGGTCCGGCAATCAGCCCCAGCATTTT. Encoded protein: CATSTSRSGNQPQHF. Looking up the rest from reference TRBV15 and TRBJ1-5 gives the full variable domain: DAMVIQNPRYQVTQFGKPVTLSCSQTLNHNVMYWYQQKSSQAPKLLFHYYDKDFNNEADTPDNFQSRRPNTSFCFLDIRSPGLGDTAMYLCATSTSRSGNQPQHFGDGTRLSIL.